This TCR beta chain was identified in a study of glioma-infiltrating T cells. Amplification of TCR alpha and beta CDR3 regions from RNA used iRepertoire nested multiplex PCR. One-step reverse transcription and amplification started from about 100-400 ng of tissue mRNA or PBMC total RNA. TCRdb called the multiplex PCR reads again in MiXCR, with one record for every CDR3 protein. The sample includes about 210,000 distinct CDR3 sequences, 30% to 40% seen only once; the top ten take 20%. This clonotype showed up many times. Antigen unknown. Study-wide results and limits: Very few CDR3 sequences were shared between tissue and blood. Gliomas, especially low-grade, showed above-expected tissue-blood divergence; non-neoplastic patients showed below.

Germline CDR1 is MNHEY and CDR2 is SMNVEV (reference sequence). The CDR3 contains 15 residues. Trimming left V 4 bases short and J 1 base short, with 12 bases between. Sequenced input: glioma tissue, nonneoplastic brain tissue, or PBMCs (not recorded which). This chain links TRBV27 with TRBJ2-3; tentatively, D is TRBD1 (6 bases). The sequence was collected from a human donor with low-grade glioma or glioblastoma, undergoing nonglioma brain surgery, or in good health (not recorded which). The CDR3 region is CASSSQGRGTDTQYF. Written as DNA, the CDR3 is TGTGCCAGCAGTTCCCAGGGGCGAGGCACAGATACGCAGTATTTT.